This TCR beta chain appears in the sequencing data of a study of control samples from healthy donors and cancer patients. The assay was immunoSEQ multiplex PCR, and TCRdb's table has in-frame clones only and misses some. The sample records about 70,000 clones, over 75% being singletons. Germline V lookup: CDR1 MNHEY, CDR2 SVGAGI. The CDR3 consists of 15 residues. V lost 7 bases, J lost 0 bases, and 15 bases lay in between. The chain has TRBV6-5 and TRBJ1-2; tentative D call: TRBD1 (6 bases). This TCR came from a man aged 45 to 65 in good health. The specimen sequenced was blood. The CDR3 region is CASKEQGGSNYGYTF. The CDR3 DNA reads TGTGCCAGCAAGGAACAGGGAGGTTCTAACTATGGCTACACCTTC.